The 15 T cell receptor beta chains reported below all come from one sample, sequenced in a study of blood T cell repertoires in COVID-19. Measured with immunoSEQ multiplex PCR; TCRdb has only the in-frame clones, and not every one. The sample yields roughly 26,000 clones, 66% seen once. The sample consisted of peripheral blood. The receptors derive from a man in his 60s with active or convalescent COVID-19.

The chain recombines TRBV2 with TRBJ2-5, with TRBD2 matching over 8 bases. This CDR3 spans 13 amino acids. Germline V gene data show CDR1 as SNHLY and CDR2 as FYNNEI. Losses at the gene ends were 6 bases for V and 5 bases for J; bases not matched to a gene: 5. The CDR3 nucleotides are TGTGCCAGCAGGGCTCGACTAGCGGAGACCCAGTACTTC. Translated: CASRARLAETQYF.

The chain is built from TRBV5-4 and TRBJ2-1; TRBD2 aligns across 8 bases. V was clipped by 2 bases and J by 5 bases; unmatched bases: 3. Germline assignment: CDR1 SGHNT and CDR2 YYREEE (reference sequence). CDR3 length equals 14 residues. The CDR3 DNA reads as TGTGCCAGCAGCTTTGGACTAGCTAACAATGAGCAGTTCTTC. It specifies CASSFGLANNEQFF.

This chain links TRBV5-4 with TRBJ2-6; D is undetermined. Trimming pared 4 bases from V and 4 bases from J, leaving 6 bases between. Per germline, CDR1 SGHNT and CDR2 YYREEE (reference sequence). The CDR3 loop spans 13 amino acids. The CDR3 DNA reads as TGTGCCAGCAGCCTCAGGGGGGCCAACGTCCTGACTTTC. It encodes CASSLRGANVLTF.

V is TRBV9 and J is TRBJ1-2; a weak D match, TRBD1 (6 bases). This CDR3 is 18 amino acids long. Trimming shortened V by 3 bases and J by 2 bases, and 23 bases separated the two germline ends. The germline CDR1 and CDR2 sequences are SGDLS and YYNGEE. The CDR3 nucleotides are TGTGCCAGCAGCGGAGCGCCCGGCTTTTCGGACAGCAACTATGGCTACACCTTC. It codes for CASSGAPGFSDSNYGYTF.

The chain is built from TRBV18 and TRBJ1-1; 8 positions agree with TRBD1. The CDR3 sequence is 14 residues long. Germline trimming cut 2 bases from V and 8 bases from J; bases unmatched to any gene: 7. CDR1 and CDR2 from the germline V gene are KGHSH and LQKENI. CDR3 in amino acids: CASSPFGTGSEAFF. The CDR3 nucleotides read TGTGCCAGCTCACCATTTGGGACAGGCTCAGAAGCTTTCTTT.

CDR3 residues: CASSRQGKETQYF. The CDR3 nucleotides read TGTGCCAGCAGTAGACAGGGGAAAGAGACCCAGTACTTC. The V call is TRBV25-1, the J call TRBJ2-5, with 8 nucleotides matching TRBD1. Trimming at V came to 5 bases and at J to 3 bases, leaving 2 bases not matched to a gene. The CDR3 is 13 amino acids. Germline V gives CDR1 MGHDK, CDR2 SYGVNS.

V usage is TRBV25-1 and J usage is TRBJ2-5; TRBD2 agrees at 8 bases. J was trimmed by 1 base and V by 3 bases; bases with no gene match: 7. Germline lookup yields CDR1 MGHDK and CDR2 SYGVNS. This CDR3 region has 16 residues. CDR3 bases: TGTGCCAGCAGTGATCTGGGTAGCGGGATCCAAGAGACCCAGTACTTC. This gives the protein CASSDLGSGIQETQYF. The variable domain in full, completed from reference TRBV25-1 and TRBJ2-5, reads EADIYQTPRYLVIGTGKKITLECSQTMGHDKMYWYQQDPGMELHLIHYSYGVNSTEKGDLSSESTVSRIRTEHFPLTLESARPSHTSQYLCASSDLGSGIQETQYFGPGTRLLVL.

V gene TRBV6-5 combines with J gene TRBJ1-2, with unresolved D. Trimming removed 6 bases at V and 5 bases at J, with 16 bases between. From germline, CDR1 is MNHEY and CDR2 SVGAGI. This CDR3 has 14 amino acids. CDR3 in DNA: TGTGCCAGCAGGACCTTTGGAGTGTGGTATGGCTACACCTTC. It yields the protein CASRTFGVWYGYTF.

This clone came up a few times. This rearrangement joins TRBV7-9 to TRBJ1-2; D remains unclear. This CDR3 spans 14 amino acids. The germline gives CDR1 SEHNR, CDR2 FQNEAQ (reference sequence). The germline V and J ends were trimmed by 1 base and 3 bases, with 9 bases remaining between them. CDR3 protein: CASSLERFDYGYTF. The CDR3 DNA is TGTGCCAGCAGCTTAGAACGGTTCGACTATGGCTACACCTTC. Full variable domain (rest looked up from reference TRBV7-9 and TRBJ1-2): DTGVSQNPRHKITKRGQNVTFRCDPISEHNRLYWYRQTLGQGPEFLTYFQNEAQLEKSRLLSDRFSAERPKGSFSTLEIQRTEQGDSAMYLCASSLERFDYGYTFGSGTRLTVV.

This clone was seen more than once but under ten times. This chain links TRBV29-1 with TRBJ2-7; 8 nucleotides align to TRBD2. V shed 5 bases, J shed 2 bases, and the junction held 11 bases outside the gene matches. This CDR3 has 15 residues. Germline assignment: CDR1 SQVTM and CDR2 ANQGSEA. The CDR3 here is CSVRSGRKSTYEQYF. Here the CDR3 DNA reads TGCAGCGTTCGGAGCGGGAGAAAGAGTACCTACGAGCAGTACTTC.

The rearrangement uses TRBV19 and TRBJ1-1; D gene ambiguous. The CDR3 totals 13 residues. Trimming took off 5 bases at V and 8 bases at J, with 15 bases between the two ends. Germline assignment: CDR1 LNHDA and CDR2 SQIVND (reference sequence). In nucleotides, the CDR3 is TGTGCCAGTAGTGGGAGGCAGGCGACAGAAGCTTTCTTT. Residues: CASSGRQATEAFF.

This clone is categorized as medium-sized. The genes are TRBV4-1 and TRBJ1-5; D might be TRBD1 (5 bases). Trimming took 5 bases from V and 3 from J, leaving 17 bases between them. The CDR3 extends over 16 amino acids. Looked up from germline, CDR1 is MGHRA and CDR2 is YSYEKL. The CDR3 is CASSERGGGTNQPQHF. The CDR3 DNA follows: TGCGCCAGCAGCGAGAGGGGTGGAGGGACCAATCAGCCCCAGCATTTT.

The chain joins TRBV3-1 (or the pseudogene TRBV3-2) to TRBJ2-3, with 7 bases identical to TRBD1. The CDR3 sequence is 13 residues long. V trimming: 11 bases; J trimming: 7 bases; junction bases outside the gene matches: 12. Germline-derived CDR1 and CDR2 are LGHDT and YNNKEL (reference sequence). The CDR3 loop is CASGTAPSYTQYF. The DNA of the CDR3 is TGTGCCTCCGGGACAGCCCCTTCATATACGCAGTATTTT.

This clone came up a few times. V and J are TRBV5-1 and TRBJ2-3; TRBD2 agrees at 15 bases. There are 18 residues in the CDR3. J lost 1 base, V lost 0 bases, and 3 bases had no gene match. The germline V gene has CDR1 SGHRS and CDR2 YFSETQ. This CDR3 is CASSLGTSGRAGTDTQYF. As DNA, the CDR3 is TGCGCCAGCAGCTTGGGGACTAGCGGGAGGGCAGGCACAGATACGCAGTATTTT.

The rearrangement links TRBV9 to TRBJ1-4; D is perhaps TRBD1 (6 bases). Germline V gene lookup returns CDR1 SGDLS and CDR2 YYNGEE. V was trimmed by 3 bases and J by 3 bases, leaving 18 bases between them. The CDR3 length is 17 residues. The DNA of the CDR3 is TGTGCCAGCAGCGCCGAGGGGTGGCAGGGGCCTAATGAAAAACTGTTTTTT. This sequence encodes CASSAEGWQGPNEKLFF.